Reported below is one TCR beta chain. Its matching antigen is unknown. The source of the sample is a study of T-cell memory formation after mild COVID-19. TCRdb reanalysed the 5' RACE reads using MiXCR and keeps one entry per CDR3 protein. Altogether 50,000 to 75,000 distinct CDR3 sequences are present, about 10% being singletons, with the ten largest covering 1.1%. Study results and caveats: Clones contracting across day 15 to 85 had a balanced CD4/CD8 profile; later expanding clones leaned CD4+. Second-wave clones with a day 37 peak had unconfirmed SARS-CoV-2 specificity. Some clones that responded were present in memory (sampled pre-infection), which suggests cross-reactive memory joined.

Material for sequencing was PBMCs or a T cell subset sorted from them (not recorded which). This receptor was obtained from a man younger than 30 who had mild COVID-19 (a few samples of this study predate the infection). Cell type and time point are not known.

The chain's CDR3 is CASSPVGVMDTQYF. DNA of the CDR3: TGTGCCAGCAGCCCGGTCGGTGTTATGGATACGCAGTATTTT. The V call is TRBV7-9, the J call TRBJ2-3; D unclear. V dropped 5 bases and J dropped 6 bases, with 15 bases sitting between them. The germline gives CDR1 SEHNR, CDR2 FQNEAQ (reference sequence). The CDR3 runs to 14 residues.